Shown below are 32 T cell receptor beta chains from a single sample sequenced in a study of blood T cell repertoires in COVID-19. TCRdb's table, derived via immunoSEQ multiplex PCR, lists solely in-frame clones and lacks some. The table records some 45,000 clones, more than 70% of them present only once. The sample consisted of peripheral blood. The source is a man aged 70 or older with acute or convalescent COVID-19.

This chain links TRBV7-9 with TRBJ2-2; D may be TRBD2 (6 bases). V lost 1 base, J lost 2 bases, and 8 bases lay in between. CDR1 is SEHNR and CDR2 is FQNEAQ in the germline V gene (reference sequence). The CDR3 contains 15 residues. CDR3 DNA: TGTGCCAGCAGCTTAGTGCGGGGAAACACCGGGGAGCTGTTTTTT. It specifies CASSLVRGNTGELFF.

The CDR3 DNA sequence: TGTGCCAGCAGCCATAAGGGTGGGGGAGGCCTTACCGGGGAGCTGTTTTTT. Translated, it gives CASSHKGGGGLTGELFF. The chain uses TRBV7-8 and TRBJ2-2; weak D call: TRBD2 (6 bases). CDR1 SGHVS and CDR2 FQNEAQ come from the germline V gene. The ends were cut back, 5 bases at V and 5 bases at J, with 21 bases in the middle. This CDR3 is built from 17 residues.

This chain connects TRBV3-1 (or the pseudogene TRBV3-2) to TRBJ1-1; the D gene is possibly TRBD1 (5 bases). V was shortened by 5 bases and J by 1 base, with 11 bases between the two germline ends. The CDR3 loop spans 14 amino acids. Germline assignment: CDR1 LGHDT and CDR2 YNNKEL (reference sequence). The CDR3 nucleotides are TGTGCCAGCAGCGCAGGGTTAGGGAACACTGAAGCTTTCTTT. It yields the protein CASSAGLGNTEAFF.

The chain recombines TRBV10-3 with TRBJ2-3, with D uncertain. The CDR3 extends over 13 amino acids. The germline gives CDR1 ENHRY, CDR2 SYGVKD. V was clipped by 11 bases and J by 2 bases, with 14 bases between them. CDR3 amino acids: CALSVTDTDTQYF. The CDR3 nucleotides read TGTGCCCTTTCGGTTACAGACACAGATACGCAGTATTTT.

The V call is TRBV5-1, the J call TRBJ2-1; D uncertain. Germline CDR1 SGHRS, CDR2 YFSETQ. V lost 2 bases to trimming and J lost 5 bases, with 5 bases between them. This CDR3 spans 12 amino acids. This CDR3 is CASSFLDNEQFF. The DNA of the CDR3 is TGCGCCAGCAGCTTCCTAGACAATGAGCAGTTCTTC.

The chain links TRBV7-2 to TRBJ1-5; the match to TRBD1 covers 12 bases. V was pared by 4 bases and J by 6 bases, with 7 bases of the junction left unmatched. From germline, CDR1 is SGHTA and CDR2 FQGNSA. The CDR3 is 16 residues long. This CDR3 reads CASSSQGQGAGQPQHF. Written as DNA, the CDR3 is TGTGCCAGCAGCTCTCAGGGACAGGGGGCCGGTCAGCCCCAGCATTTT.

This chain joins TRBV12-3 or TRBV12-4 and TRBJ2-1, with 7 bases aligning to TRBD1. The CDR3 consists of 13 residues. V shed 5 bases and J 4 bases; nucleotides not matched to a gene: 2. CDR3 in amino acids: CASSLGQYNEQFF. The CDR3 region has the DNA TGTGCCAGCAGTCTGGGACAGTACAATGAGCAGTTCTTC.

This rearrangement joins TRBV7-8 to TRBJ2-3; no reliable D call. The CDR3 is made up of 15 amino acids. Germline CDR1 SGHVS, CDR2 FQNEAQ. V was shortened by 3 bases and J by 1 base, with 11 bases between the two germline ends. The CDR3 nucleotides are TGTGCCAGCAGCTTTTTCGGCGGCGGCACAGATACGCAGTATTTT. It specifies CASSFFGGGTDTQYF.

The CDR3 DNA sequence: TGCGCCAGCAGCAGCCTTCAGGCAGTGGAGACCCAGTACTTC. This encodes CASSSLQAVETQYF. The rearrangement uses TRBV4-1 and TRBJ2-5; D gene ambiguous. The CDR3 runs 14 residues. CDR1 is MGHRA and CDR2 is YSYEKL in the germline V gene. Trimming took off 5 bases at V and 5 bases at J, with 15 bases between the two ends.

The chain is built from TRBV5-4 and TRBJ1-2; D perhaps matches TRBD1 (6 bases). V lost 4 bases to trimming and J lost 0 bases, with 13 bases between them. The germline CDR1 and CDR2 sequences are SGHNT and YYREEE (reference sequence). This CDR3 has 15 amino acids. The CDR3 coding sequence is TGTGCCAGCAGCCTCGGGGGGCCTTCTAACTATGGCTACACCTTC. Translation: CASSLGGPSNYGYTF.

The rearrangement joins TRBV27 to TRBJ1-1; 8 positions match TRBD1. Germline CDR1 MNHEY, CDR2 SMNVEV (reference sequence). The trim removed 2 bases at V and 4 bases at J, leaving 9 bases unmatched. This CDR3 region has 16 residues. CDR3 sequence reads: CASSLGQGARITEAFF. The DNA of the CDR3 is TGTGCCAGCAGTTTAGGGCAGGGGGCACGAATCACTGAAGCTTTCTTT.

V usage is TRBV11-1 and J usage is TRBJ1-1; 8 positions agree with TRBD1. V dropped 4 bases and J dropped 0; count of bases not matched to a gene: 1. In germline, CDR1 is SGHAT, CDR2 FQDESV (reference sequence). This CDR3 has 14 residues. The CDR3 sequence is CASSWGQVNTEAFF. The CDR3 coding sequence is TGTGCCAGCAGCTGGGGACAGGTGAACACTGAAGCTTTCTTT.

The CDR3 DNA is TGTGCCAGCAGCTGGGTGACAGGGGGCAAGGAAAAACTGTTTTTT. Protein: CASSWVTGGKEKLFF. The chain is built from TRBV7-8 and TRBJ1-4, with 10 bases that match TRBD1. V shed 4 bases, J shed 8 bases, and the junction held 7 bases outside the gene matches. Germline lookup yields CDR1 SGHVS and CDR2 FQNEAQ. The CDR3 has 15 amino acids.

This chain joins TRBV3-1 (or the pseudogene TRBV3-2) and TRBJ2-1; 8 nucleotides line up with TRBD2. The CDR3 is made up of 16 amino acids. The V segment lost 4 bases and the J segment 9 bases; nucleotides outside the gene matches: 14. CDR1 is LGHDT, CDR2 YNNKEL, per germline (reference sequence). The CDR3 nucleotides are TGTGCCAGCAGCCGATTTCCGGGACTAGTTCTAGGTGAGCAGTTCTTC. It codes for CASSRFPGLVLGEQFF.

This clone has just one count. The J gene is TRBJ2-4, the V gene TRBV6-6; D is unresolved. The CDR3 is 11 amino acids. The V end lost 2 bases, the J end lost 8 bases, and 4 bases lay between the germline ends. Germline assignment: CDR1 MNHNY and CDR2 SVGAGI (reference sequence). The CDR3 loop reads CASSYRDIQYF. The DNA of the CDR3 is TGTGCCAGCAGTTACCGGGACATTCAGTACTTC.

The rearrangement joins TRBV28 to TRBJ2-5; no clear D gene. This CDR3 spans 13 amino acids. Germline assignment: CDR1 MDHEN and CDR2 SYDVKM. Trimming shortened V by 7 bases and J by 6 bases, and 15 bases separated the two germline ends. The CDR3 bases are TGTGCCAGCACCACAGCCAGGAAAAAGACCCAGTACTTC. Its protein is CASTTARKKTQYF.

The chain joins TRBV6-2 or TRBV6-3 to TRBJ2-7; 9 positions match TRBD1. Per germline, CDR1 MNHEY and CDR2 SVGEGT. The CDR3 is 16 amino acids. V was clipped by 4 bases and J by 2 bases; unmatched bases: 9. The CDR3 region is CASSSSGTGKPYEQYF. In nucleotides, the CDR3 is TGTGCCAGCAGTTCTTCCGGGACAGGGAAACCCTACGAGCAGTACTTC.

The V call is TRBV20-1, the J call TRBJ1-5; 9 positions match TRBD1. The CDR3 is made up of 17 amino acids. V lost 3 bases to trimming and J lost 4 bases; unmatched junction nucleotides: 13. Germline CDR1 reads DFQATT; CDR2 reads SNEGSKA (reference sequence). CDR3 sequence (DNA): TGCAGTGCTAGTCCGGTACAGGGGGCGCTTCGGAATCAGCCCCAGCATTTT. It yields the protein CSASPVQGALRNQPQHF.

The table lists this clone with a few counts. This chain joins TRBV5-1 and TRBJ2-1; 11 bases are a match to TRBD2. The J segment lost 7 bases and the V segment lost 4 bases, leaving 7 bases of the junction unmatched. The CDR3 consists of 15 residues. In germline, CDR1 is SGHRS, CDR2 YFSETQ. As DNA, the CDR3 is TGCGCCAGCAGCCCGTTAGCGGGAGGGAAAAATGAGCAGTTCTTC. Amino acid sequence: CASSPLAGGKNEQFF.

The chain recombines TRBV4-3 with TRBJ1-2; D is ambiguous. This CDR3 has 14 residues. V lost 0 bases and J 7 bases, leaving 12 bases between the germline ends. In germline, CDR1 is LGHNA, CDR2 YSLEER. CDR3 DNA sequence: TGCGCCAGCAGCCAAGACGAGGGAGTGGGTGGCTACACCTTC. It is translated as CASSQDEGVGGYTF.

The chain couples TRBV3-1 (or the pseudogene TRBV3-2) to TRBJ1-1; a possible D gene is TRBD1 (6 bases). This CDR3 contains 14 residues. Per germline, CDR1 LGHDT and CDR2 YNNKEL (reference sequence). With 3 bases removed from V and 4 bases from J, the gap between germline ends came to 12 bases. The CDR3 here is CASSQGGGGTEAFF. The CDR3 region has the DNA TGTGCCAGCAGCCAGGGGGGCGGGGGCACTGAAGCTTTCTTT.

The gene calls are TRBV6-2 or TRBV6-3 and TRBJ2-7, with no clear D. The length of the CDR3 is 11 residues. The V and J ends lost 6 bases and 3 bases respectively, with 6 bases between them. Germline lookup yields CDR1 MNHEY and CDR2 SVGEGT. The CDR3 sequence: CASSNYYEQYF. CDR3 DNA sequence: TGTGCCAGCAGCAACTACTACGAGCAGTACTTC.

CDR3 DNA: TGCGCCAGCAGCCAAGACCAGGGGTACACCATATATTTT. Residues: CASSQDQGYTIYF. The chain is built from TRBV4-3 and TRBJ1-3; tentative D call: TRBD1 (6 bases). Germline V lookup: CDR1 LGHNA, CDR2 YSLEER. The length of the CDR3 is 13 residues. Trimming pared 0 bases from V and 8 bases from J, leaving 8 bases between.

This chain links TRBV9 with TRBJ2-5; maybe TRBD1 (5 bases). The germline V gene encodes CDR1 SGDLS and CDR2 YYNGEE. V was cut by 4 bases and J by 2 bases, with 9 bases left in between. The CDR3 consists of 13 residues. CDR3 sequence: CASSTGIQETQYF. DNA for the CDR3: TGTGCCAGCAGCACAGGAATTCAAGAGACCCAGTACTTC.

This chain uses TRBV2 with TRBJ1-4, with D tentatively TRBD1 (6 bases). CDR3 length equals 15 residues. Trimming took off 5 bases at V and 0 bases at J, with 10 bases between the two ends. The germline CDR1 and CDR2 sequences are SNHLY and FYNNEI. The DNA of the CDR3 is TGTGCCAGCAGTTCCGACAGGACAACTAATGAAAAACTGTTTTTT. Encoded protein: CASSSDRTTNEKLFF.

The J gene is TRBJ2-2, the V gene TRBV6-2 or TRBV6-3, with TRBD2 identical over 13 bases. CDR1 is MNHEY and CDR2 is SVGEGT in the germline V gene. The CDR3 is 20 residues long. V lost 0 bases, J lost 5 bases, and 12 bases stayed unmatched. The CDR3 sequence: CASSYSSSTSGRAGTGELFF. The CDR3 DNA follows: TGTGCCAGCAGTTACTCGTCGTCCACTAGCGGGAGGGCAGGGACCGGGGAGCTGTTTTTT.

The rearrangement links TRBV11-2 to TRBJ1-2; D is perhaps TRBD1 (6 bases). Germline V gene lookup returns CDR1 SGHAT and CDR2 FQNNGV. The length of the CDR3 is 14 residues. V lost 1 base to trimming and J lost 3 bases, with 9 bases between them. The DNA for the CDR3 is TGTGCCAGCAGCTTAGTGGGGACATACTATGGCTACACCTTC. Translation gives CASSLVGTYYGYTF. The full variable domain, in which reference TRBV11-2 and TRBJ1-2 provide the parts outside the CDR3, is EAGVAQSPRYKIIEKRQSVAFWCNPISGHATLYWYQQILGQGPKLLIQFQNNGVVDDSQLPKDRFSAERLKGVDSTLKIQPAKLEDSAVYLCASSLVGTYYGYTFGSGTRLTVV.

CDR3 sequence: CASSLGGLYGYTF. The CDR3 bases are TGTGCCAGCAGCTTAGGGGGCCTCTATGGCTACACCTTC. This chain connects TRBV5-4 to TRBJ1-2, with 7 positions matching TRBD1. In germline, CDR1 is SGHNT, CDR2 YYREEE (reference sequence). V trimming: 2 bases; J trimming: 4 bases; junction bases outside the gene matches: 2. This CDR3 spans 13 amino acids.

The V gene is TRBV6-2 or TRBV6-3, the J gene TRBJ1-1, with 8 positions matching TRBD1. Germline V gene lookup returns CDR1 MNHEY and CDR2 SVGEGT. The V gene end was trimmed by 0 bases and the J gene end by 8 bases; junction bases not matched to a gene: 5. The CDR3 is made up of 14 amino acids. Here the CDR3 DNA reads TGTGCCAGCAGTTACTCGACAGGGGCGTTCGAAGCTTTCTTT. Translated, it gives CASSYSTGAFEAFF.

This chain joins TRBV18 and TRBJ1-4; no reliable D call. CDR1 and CDR2 (germline): KGHSH, LQKENI. CDR3 length: 13 residues. V lost 2 bases and J 8 bases, leaving 9 bases between the germline ends. The chain's CDR3 is CASSPVREEKLFF. The CDR3 coding sequence is TGTGCCAGCTCACCAGTCCGAGAGGAAAAACTGTTTTTT.

V gene TRBV9 combines with J gene TRBJ2-5, with 8 bases matching TRBD1. Germline loops: CDR1 SGDLS, CDR2 YYNGEE. The V segment lost 0 bases and the J segment 5 bases; nucleotides outside the gene matches: 3. The CDR3 spans 14 residues. CDR3 nucleotides: TGTGCCAGCAGCGTAGCGTACAGGGGGGAGACCCAGTACTTC. It translates to CASSVAYRGETQYF.

The genes are TRBV18 and TRBJ1-2, with a tentative D call TRBD1 (5 bases). V lost 6 bases and J lost 7, with 18 bases in between. CDR1 and CDR2 (germline): KGHSH, LQKENI. The CDR3 totals 14 residues. CDR3: CASSQARGEVGYTF. DNA of the CDR3: TGTGCCAGCTCGCAAGCTCGAGGGGAGGTTGGCTACACCTTC.